Below are 26 T cell receptor beta chains sequenced from a single sample in a study of T cells in women clearing cervical HPV infection. Profiling relied on immunoSEQ multiplex PCR, and the TCRdb table lists in-frame clones only, not all of them. The clone table shows more than 20,000 clones, with the ten largest holding under 3.5%. Sequenced material: blood buffy coat. The receptors derive from a woman aged 18 to 75 with a cervical HPV16 infection that either progressed to CIN3+ or cleared (not recorded which).

For this clone: The read gets to within 3 residues of the CDR3 end, and the germline J gene fills in the rest. The chain uses TRBV5-1 and TRBJ2-2, with D perhaps TRBD2 (6 bases). Per the germline V gene, CDR1 is SGHRS and CDR2 is YFSETQ. Trimming cost V 6 bases and J 6 bases, with 18 bases left between them. The CDR3 runs to 15 residues. The CDR3 loop reads CASTNDPTSSGELFF. CDR3 bases read: TGCGCCAGCACCAACGACCCGACTAGTTCCGGGGAG. Full variable domain (rest looked up from reference TRBV5-1 and TRBJ2-2): KAGVTQTPRYLIKTRGQQVTLSCSPISGHRSVSWYQQTPGQGLQFLFEYFSETQRNKGNFPGRFSGRQFSNSRSEMNVSTLELGDSALYLCASTNDPTSSGELFFGEGSRLTVL.

Remarks on this clone: The CDR3 end falls 3 residues outside the read, so it is completed with the germline J gene. The chain combines TRBV19 with TRBJ2-4; tentatively, D is TRBD1 (5 bases). The CDR3 covers 13 residues. In germline, CDR1 is LNHDA, CDR2 SQIVND (reference sequence). CDR3 in amino acids: CASKPAGPYGQYF. Incomplete CDR3 DNA: TGTGCCAGTAAACCCGCAGGGCCCTATGGT.

Of note for this clone: The CDR3 end falls 3 residues outside the read, so it is completed with the germline J gene. The genes are TRBV5-1 and TRBJ2-3; 10 bases fit TRBD2. The CDR3 runs 16 residues. Germline V gene sequence: CDR1 SGHRS, CDR2 YFSETQ. The J segment lost 4 bases and the V segment lost 0 bases, leaving 5 bases of the junction unmatched. The covered CDR3 bases are TGCGCCAGCAGCTTGGGGCTAGCGGGAGCGGCAGATACG. Translating it yields CASSLGLAGAADT. The CDR3, in full, reads CASSLGLAGAADTQYF.

A note on this clone: The DNA ends 3 residues before the CDR3 does, and the rest of the CDR3 is filled in from the germline J gene. The V gene is TRBV7-3, the J gene TRBJ2-7; 10 bases fit TRBD1. Germline V gene data show CDR1 as SGHTA and CDR2 as FQGTGA. This CDR3 region has 15 residues. The J segment lost 3 bases and the V segment lost 1 base, leaving 3 bases of the junction unmatched. Partial CDR3 DNA: TGTGCCAGCAGCTTAATCGGGACAGGGGACTACGAG. This translates into CASSLIGTGDYE. The whole CDR3 protein is CASSLIGTGDYEQYF.

About this clone itself: The read finishes 3 residues shy of the CDR3 end, and the germline J gene is used to complete it. This rearrangement joins TRBV19 to TRBJ2-3; perhaps TRBD1 as D (5 bases). The germline V gene has CDR1 LNHDA and CDR2 SQIVND (reference sequence). The CDR3 runs 14 residues. Trimming took 3 bases from V and 6 from J, leaving 13 bases between them. CDR3 DNA, as far as it was read: TGTGCCAGTAGTATTGCTACACCAGGGGATACG. It yields the protein CASSIATPGDT. The full CDR3 sequence reads CASSIATPGDTQYF.

The covered CDR3 bases are TGCGCCAGCAGCTTGGTTGGTTTGTCGAGCACAGATACC. Encoded protein: CASSLVGLSSTDT. The whole CDR3 reads CASSLVGLSSTDTYTF. This chain links TRBV5-1 with TRBJ1-2; D uncertain. The read terminates 3 residues ahead of where the CDR3 ends, so the germline J gene completes it. This CDR3 spans 16 amino acids. Per the germline V gene, CDR1 is SGHRS and CDR2 is YFSETQ.

Points on this clone: The read falls 3 residues short of the CDR3 end, and the missing part is taken from the germline J gene. The chain employs TRBV7-6 and TRBJ2-7; D might be TRBD2 (5 bases). This CDR3 is 15 amino acids long. V was cut by 5 bases and J by 2 bases, with 16 bases left in between. CDR1 is SGHVS, CDR2 FNYEAQ, per germline. The chain's CDR3 is CASSLPARGTYEQYF. CDR3 DNA (partial): TGTGCCAGCAGCCTCCCAGCTCGGGGAACCTACGAG.

CDR3 in amino acids: CASKAGVLGETQYF. The sequenced part of the CDR3 DNA is TGTGCCAGTAAGGCGGGAGTTTTGGGCGAGACG. The chain recombines TRBV19 with TRBJ2-3, with TRBD2 matching over 7 bases. The read ends 3 residues shy of where the CDR3 ends; the end is completed using the germline J gene. The germline gives CDR1 LNHDA, CDR2 SQIVND (reference sequence). The CDR3 contains 14 residues.

In the case of this clone: From the germline J gene comes the end of the CDR3, since the read stops 3 residues before it. V is TRBV6-1 and J is TRBJ2-1; 7 positions agree with TRBD1. Trimming took 3 bases from V and 6 from J; bases not matched to a gene: 2. CDR3 length equals 13 residues. CDR1 MNHNS and CDR2 SASEGT come from the germline V gene. This CDR3 is CASSDRDSNEQFF. The CDR3 bases that were read are TGTGCCAGCAGTGACCGGGACAGCAATGAG.

As concerns this clone: The read is 3 residues too short to cover the CDR3 end, so that end is filled in from the germline J gene. The chain couples TRBV20-1 to TRBJ1-2; D perhaps matches TRBD1 (6 bases). This CDR3 is built from 12 residues. Germline V CDR1 and CDR2: DFQATT, SNEGSKA (reference sequence). V shed 4 bases and J shed 5 bases, with 11 bases lying between them. Partial CDR3 DNA: TGCAGTGCTACAGGGGATCGGTATGGC. Encoded protein: CSATGDRYG. The entire CDR3 reads CSATGDRYGYTF.

For this clone: The read stops 3 residues short of the end of the CDR3; the missing end is completed from the germline J gene. The chain has TRBV6-2 or TRBV6-3 and TRBJ1-1; 10 bases agree with TRBD1. After removal of 5 bases from V and 0 bases from J, the junction contained 6 bases not matched to a gene. CDR1 and CDR2 (germline): MNHEY, SVGEGT. The CDR3 runs 16 residues. The part of the CDR3 DNA that was read is TGTGCCAGCAGTCCGGACAGGGGGACCATGAACACTGAA. Translating gives CASSPDRGTMNTE. The complete CDR3 reads CASSPDRGTMNTEAFF.

Comments on this clone: Coverage ceases 3 residues before the CDR3 finishes, and the germline J gene fills in the end. J is TRBJ2-7 and V is TRBV20-1, with 9 bases fitting TRBD1. The germline CDR1 and CDR2 sequences are DFQATT and SNEGSKA (reference sequence). The CDR3 loop spans 15 amino acids. V dropped 5 bases and J dropped 3; count of bases not matched to a gene: 11. The CDR3 sequence: CSAGTTGGNYYEQYF. The CDR3 DNA, read in part, is TGCAGTGCTGGGACGACAGGGGGAAATTACTACGAG.

With regard to this clone: The CDR3 goes on 3 residues after the read ends, and that part is filled in from the germline J gene. This sequence joins TRBV12-5 and TRBJ2-3; D is perhaps TRBD1 or TRBD2 (6 bases each). Germline lookup yields CDR1 LGHNT and CDR2 FRNRAP. The CDR3 runs to 16 residues. V was cut by 6 bases and J by 0 bases, with 16 bases left in between. The CDR3 DNA, read in part, is TGTGCTAGTGGCCTCGGAGGGGGTTCTAGCACAGATACG. Translating it yields CASGLGGGSSTDT. From start to end, the CDR3 is CASGLGGGSSTDTQYF.

Comment on this clone: The read terminates 3 residues before the CDR3 end, so the remaining end is supplied by the germline J gene. V gene TRBV5-1 combines with J gene TRBJ2-7; D may be TRBD2 (5 bases). Trimming shortened V by 0 bases and J by 1 base, and 11 bases separated the two germline ends. Germline values: CDR1 SGHRS, CDR2 YFSETQ. This CDR3 has 15 residues. The CDR3 bases that were read are TGCGCCAGCAGCTTGGTAGCCGGAGGATCCTACGAG. Protein product: CASSLVAGGSYE. The entire CDR3 protein is CASSLVAGGSYEQYF.

In the case of this clone: The CDR3 goes on 3 residues after the read ends, and that part is filled in from the germline J gene. The V call is TRBV11-2, the J call TRBJ2-7, with D perhaps TRBD1 (6 bases). This CDR3 region has 14 residues. Germline V gene lookup returns CDR1 SGHAT and CDR2 FQNNGV. Trimming pared 5 bases from V and 4 bases from J, leaving 15 bases between. Partial CDR3 DNA: TGTGCCAGCAGCCTCCGGGACAAAGCATACGAG. Translating it yields CASSLRDKAYE. The CDR3 in its entirety is CASSLRDKAYEQYF.

Concerning this clone: The read terminates 3 residues before the CDR3 end, so the remaining end is supplied by the germline J gene. The V call is TRBV13, the J call TRBJ2-1; D is unclear. Germline-derived CDR1 and CDR2 are PRHDT and FYEKMQ (reference sequence). The CDR3 extends over 15 amino acids. V was trimmed by 5 bases and J by 2 bases, leaving 13 bases between them. The CDR3 region is CASSPRSRAYNEQFF. The sequenced part of the CDR3 DNA is TGTGCCAGCAGCCCCCGGTCACGAGCCTACAATGAG.

Concerning this clone itself: The read ends 3 residues shy of where the CDR3 ends; the end is completed using the germline J gene. The rearrangement joins TRBV5-1 to TRBJ1-2; tentative D call: TRBD1 (5 bases). Trimming shortened V by 5 bases and J by 5 bases, and 19 bases separated the two germline ends. The CDR3 covers 15 residues. Germline CDR1 SGHRS, CDR2 YFSETQ. The DNA read from the CDR3 is TGCGCCAGCAGAGCAGATCCACAGGTACAATATGGC. Its translation: CASRADPQVQYG. The full CDR3 protein reads CASRADPQVQYGYTF.

For this clone: The CDR3 end falls 3 residues outside the read, so it is completed with the germline J gene. The chain couples TRBV7-4 to TRBJ2-7; no clear D. The CDR3 runs 16 residues. V lost 6 bases and J 2 bases, leaving 20 bases between the germline ends. Per germline, CDR1 SGHVT and CDR2 SQSDAQ. CDR3 protein: CASRMALPRTTYEQYF. The sequenced CDR3 bases are TGTGCCAGCAGAATGGCCCTCCCCAGAACCACCTACGAG.

For this clone: The CDR3 is cut off 3 residues early in the read; its end comes from the germline J gene. The chain combines TRBV2 with TRBJ1-1, with D unresolved. CDR3 size: 14 residues. V lost 2 bases and J lost 2, with 9 bases in between. In germline, CDR1 is SNHLY, CDR2 FYNNEI. The CDR3 here is CASSERLLNTEAFF. The CDR3 DNA, read in part, is TGTGCCAGCAGTGAACGACTCCTAAACACTGAA.

As for this clone: The missing CDR3 end, 3 residues past where the read stops, is filled in from the germline J gene. The rearrangement joins TRBV4-2 to TRBJ2-7; the D call may be TRBD1 or TRBD2 (5 bases each). Germline lookup yields CDR1 LGHNA and CDR2 YNFKEQ. This CDR3 has 17 residues. V was cut by 0 bases and J by 0 bases, with 15 bases left in between. This chain's CDR3 is CASSQESPGSFSYEQYF. The sequenced CDR3 bases are TGTGCCAGCAGCCAAGAGTCCCCAGGGAGTTTCTCCTACGAG.

Comment on this clone: The observed sequence ends 3 residues before the CDR3 terminus, with the missing tail filled in from the germline J gene. This rearrangement joins TRBV6-1 to TRBJ2-3; perhaps TRBD1 as D (5 bases). The CDR3 has 15 residues. In germline, CDR1 is MNHNS, CDR2 SASEGT. CDR3 DNA (partial): TGTGCCAGCAGTGAAAGGGAATGGGGCAATCAGCCG. Its translation is CASSEREWGNQP. From start to end, the CDR3 is CASSEREWGNQPQYF.

A word on this clone: With the read ending 3 residues before the CDR3 end, the germline J gene is used to fill in that end. V usage is TRBV28 and J usage is TRBJ2-3, with D possibly matching TRBD1 (5 bases). Trimming took off 2 bases at V and 0 bases at J, with 15 bases between the two ends. From germline, CDR1 is MDHEN and CDR2 SYDVKM. The length of the CDR3 is 17 residues. CDR3: CASSLGPTESSTDTQYF. The part of the CDR3 DNA that was read is TGTGCCAGCAGTTTAGGCCCGACAGAGTCTAGCACAGATACG.

With respect to this clone: The read gets to within 3 residues of the CDR3 end, and the germline J gene fills in the rest. This chain uses TRBV19 with TRBJ2-4; 10 nucleotides line up with TRBD1. Looked up from germline, CDR1 is LNHDA and CDR2 is SQIVND (reference sequence). The CDR3 spans 14 residues. CDR3 amino acids: CASRRTGGSGTQYF. CDR3 bases read: TGTGCCAGTAGACGGACAGGGGGGTCTGGGACT.

To note about this clone: Read sequence stops 3 residues before the CDR3 end, and the germline J gene provides the missing end. The chain uses TRBV2 and TRBJ1-6; 7 bases match TRBD1. Trimming cost V 8 bases and J 5 bases; bases outside gene matches: 6. The CDR3 is 14 amino acids. Germline CDR1 and CDR2: SNHLY and FYNNEI. CDR3 DNA (partial): TGTGCCAGCTTTGAGGGACAGAATAATTCACCC. Amino acids: CASFEGQNNSP. The complete CDR3 protein is CASFEGQNNSPLHF.

The CDR3: CASSLWARENTEAFF. Incomplete CDR3 DNA: TGTGCCAGCAGCTTATGGGCCCGAGAGAACACTGAA. This sequence joins TRBV5-6 and TRBJ1-1; D uncertain. Sequencing ends 3 residues short of the CDR3 end; the germline J gene provides the rest. Trimming removed 2 bases at V and 1 base at J, with 12 bases between. This CDR3 comprises 15 residues. CDR1 and CDR2 from the germline V gene are SGHDT and YYEEEE. Together with reference TRBV5-6 and TRBJ1-1, the CDR3 gives the full variable domain: DAGVTQSPTHLIKTRGQQVTLRCSPKSGHDTVSWYQQALGQGPQFIFQYYEEEERQRGNFPDRFSGHQFPNYSSELNVNALLLGDSALYLCASSLWARENTEAFFGQGTRLTVV.

Points on this clone: The read falls 3 residues short of the CDR3 end, and the missing part is taken from the germline J gene. The chain couples TRBV7-3 to TRBJ1-2, with TRBD1 matching 10 bases. CDR1 is SGHTA, CDR2 FQGTGA, per germline. This CDR3 is 16 amino acids long. Losses at the gene ends were 7 bases for V and 1 base for J; bases not matched to a gene: 9. The DNA read from the CDR3 is TGTGCCAGCATCGGACAGGGGGTCTTGGGTAACTATGGC. Protein sequence: CASIGQGVLGNYG. In full, the CDR3 is CASIGQGVLGNYGYTF. The complete variable domain, with remaining parts taken from reference TRBV7-3 and TRBJ1-2, reads GAGVSQTPSNKVTEKGKYVELRCDPISGHTALYWYRQSLGQGPEFLIYFQGTGAADDSGLPNDRFFAVRPEGSVSTLKIQRTERGDSAVYLCASIGQGVLGNYGYTFGSGTRLTVV.